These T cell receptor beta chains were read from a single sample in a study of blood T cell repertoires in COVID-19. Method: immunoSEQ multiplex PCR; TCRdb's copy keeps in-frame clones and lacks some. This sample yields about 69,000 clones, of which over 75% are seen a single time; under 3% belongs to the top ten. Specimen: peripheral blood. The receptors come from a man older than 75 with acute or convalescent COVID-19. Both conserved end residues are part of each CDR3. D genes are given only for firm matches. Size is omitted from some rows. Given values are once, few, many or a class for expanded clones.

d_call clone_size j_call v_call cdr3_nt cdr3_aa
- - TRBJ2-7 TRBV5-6 TGTGCCAGCAGCTCCCGGAGTCTGACTTTCTACGAGCAGTACTTC CASSSRSLTFYEQYF
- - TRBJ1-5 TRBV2 TGTGCCAGCGGCCAGGAGGCCGGAGGCAATCAGCCCCAGCATTTT CASGQEAGGNQPQHF
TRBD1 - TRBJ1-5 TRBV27 TGTGCCAGCAGTCTGACCCCCGACAGGGGGCGAGGCAATCAGCCCCAGCATTTT CASSLTPDRGRGNQPQHF
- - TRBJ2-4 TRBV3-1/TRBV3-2 TGTGCCAGCAGCCAAGGTATAAGTTTCAGGGAAGCGGCCAAAAACATTCAGTACTTC CASSQGISFREAAKNIQYF
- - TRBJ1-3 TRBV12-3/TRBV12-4 TGTGCCAGCAGGGACAGCTCTGGAAACACCATATATTTT CASRDSSGNTIYF
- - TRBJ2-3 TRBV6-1 TGTGCCAGCAGTGAAGCCGCCGCGGGGCGTCGGGATACGCAGTATTTT CASSEAAAGRRDTQYF
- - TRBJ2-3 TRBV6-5 TGTGCCAGCAGTTTAGGACAGCATCTTAGCACAGATACGCAGTATTTT CASSLGQHLSTDTQYF
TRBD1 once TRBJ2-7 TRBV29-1 TGCAGCGTAGCCTCCGGGACAGGGGGCTACGAGCAGTACTTC CSVASGTGGYEQYF
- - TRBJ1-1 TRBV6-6 TGTGCCAGCAGTTCTGTACAGATGAACACTGAAGCTTTCTTT CASSSVQMNTEAFF
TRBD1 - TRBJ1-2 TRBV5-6 TGTGCCAGCCTCAACCTAGGGACAGGCCGCAACTATGGCTACACCTTC CASLNLGTGRNYGYTF
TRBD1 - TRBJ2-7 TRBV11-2 TGTGCCAGCAGCCCGGACAGGGGGTACTACGAGCAGTACTTC CASSPDRGYYEQYF
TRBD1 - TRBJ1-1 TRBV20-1 TGCAGTGCTAGTACAGGGGGCCTCAACACTGAAGCTTTCTTT CSASTGGLNTEAFF
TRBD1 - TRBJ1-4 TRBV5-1 TGCGCCAGCAGCTTGGTAGGTCCTGGGACAGGGGGACTCAATGAAAAACTGTTTTTT CASSLVGPGTGGLNEKLFF
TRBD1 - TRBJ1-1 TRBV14 TGTGCCAGCAGCCTCAACAGGGGTTCTGAAGCTTTCTTT CASSLNRGSEAFF
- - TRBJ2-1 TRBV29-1 TGCAGCGTCGGCCGGGGGAATGAGCAGTTCTTC CSVGRGNEQFF
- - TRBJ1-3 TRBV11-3 TGTGCCAGCAGCTTAGAGACCCAGGTCCTCTCTGGAAACACCATATATTTT CASSLETQVLSGNTIYF
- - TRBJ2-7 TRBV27 TGTGCCAGCAGTTTCCGCACCGTCGGCGAGCAGTACTTC CASSFRTVGEQYF
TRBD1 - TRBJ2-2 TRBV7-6 TGTGCCAGCTCATTGTGGGCGGGACAGGGGAACACCGGGGAGCTGTTTTTT CASSLWAGQGNTGELFF
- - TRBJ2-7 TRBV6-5 TGTGCCAGCAGTTTCGGCAACTTCGACTCGGGCGAGCAGTACTTC CASSFGNFDSGEQYF
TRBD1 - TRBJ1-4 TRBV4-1 TGCGCCAGCAGACCCGACAGGGTCGTGGAAAAACTGTTTTTT CASRPDRVVEKLFF
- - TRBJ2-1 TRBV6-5 TGTGCCAGCAGTTTTAACCCAGGGGAGCAGTTCTTC CASSFNPGEQFF
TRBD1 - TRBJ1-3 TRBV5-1 TGCGCCAGCAGCTTGGTGGCAGGGGGTGGAAACACCATATATTTT CASSLVAGGGNTIYF
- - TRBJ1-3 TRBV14 TGTGCCAGCAGCCAGACAGGCTCTGGAAACACCATATATTTT CASSQTGSGNTIYF
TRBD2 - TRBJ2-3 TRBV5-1 TGCGCCAGCAGCGACGGGACTAGCGGATCCACAGATACGCAGTATTTT CASSDGTSGSTDTQYF
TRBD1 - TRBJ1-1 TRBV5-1 TGCGCCAGCAGCTTGCAGGGGGTGAACACTGAAGCTTTCTTT CASSLQGVNTEAFF
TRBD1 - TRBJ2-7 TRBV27 TGTGCCAGCAGTTTAGCGGGACAGGTCTACGAGCAGTACTTC CASSLAGQVYEQYF
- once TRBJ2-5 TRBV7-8 TGTGCCAGCAGCTTAGCGGCCGGGCCCCGGAGGGGAGAGACCCAGTACTTC CASSLAAGPRRGETQYF
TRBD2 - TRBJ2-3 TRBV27 TGTGCCAGCAGACTAGCGGGCTTAGATACGCAGTATTTT CASRLAGLDTQYF
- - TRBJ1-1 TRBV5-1 TGCGCCAGCAGCCGGTGGACAGTAAACACTGAAGCTTTCTTT CASSRWTVNTEAFF
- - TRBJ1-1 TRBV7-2 TGTGCCAGCAGCTTAAACAACAGGCCGAACACTGAAGCTTTCTTT CASSLNNRPNTEAFF
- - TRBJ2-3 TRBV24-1 TGTGCCACCAGTGATTTGACGGGGAGCGGCACAGATACGCAGTATTTT CATSDLTGSGTDTQYF
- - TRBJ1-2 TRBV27 TGTGCCAGCAAATTATTGTCAGTTGATAACTATGGCTACACCTTC CASKLLSVDNYGYTF
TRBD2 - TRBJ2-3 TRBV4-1 TGCGCCAGCAGCGGGACTAGCGGGGGGGTCACAGATACGCAGTATTTT CASSGTSGGVTDTQYF